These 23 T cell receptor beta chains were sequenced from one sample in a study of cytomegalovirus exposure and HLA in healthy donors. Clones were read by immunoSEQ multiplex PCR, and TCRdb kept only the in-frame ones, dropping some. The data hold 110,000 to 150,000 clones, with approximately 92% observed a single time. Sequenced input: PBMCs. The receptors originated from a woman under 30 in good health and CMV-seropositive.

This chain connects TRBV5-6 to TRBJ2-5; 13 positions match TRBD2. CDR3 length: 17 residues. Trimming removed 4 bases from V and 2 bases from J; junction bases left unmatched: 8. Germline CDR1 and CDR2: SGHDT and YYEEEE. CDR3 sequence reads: CASSPILAGGAQETQYF. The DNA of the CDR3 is TGTGCCAGCAGCCCTATACTAGCGGGGGGGGCTCAAGAGACCCAGTACTTC.

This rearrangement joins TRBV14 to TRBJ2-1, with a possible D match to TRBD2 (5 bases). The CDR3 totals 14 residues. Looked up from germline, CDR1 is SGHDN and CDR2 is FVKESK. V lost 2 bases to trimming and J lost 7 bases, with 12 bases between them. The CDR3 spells CASSQRLTPNEQFF. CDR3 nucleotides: TGTGCCAGCAGCCAAAGACTAACTCCGAATGAGCAGTTCTTC.

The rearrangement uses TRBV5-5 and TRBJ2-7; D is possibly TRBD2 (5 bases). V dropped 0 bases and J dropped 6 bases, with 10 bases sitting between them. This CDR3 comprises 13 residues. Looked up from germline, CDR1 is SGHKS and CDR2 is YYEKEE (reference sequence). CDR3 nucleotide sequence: TGTGCCAGCAGCTTGGGTACGGGGAGCGAGCAGTACTTC. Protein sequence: CASSLGTGSEQYF. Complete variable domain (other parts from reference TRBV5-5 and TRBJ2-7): DAGVTQSPTHLIKTRGQQVTLRCSPISGHKSVSWYQQVLGQGPQFIFQYYEKEERGRGNFPDRFSARQFPNYSSELNVNALLLGDSALYLCASSLGTGSEQYFGPGTRLTVT.

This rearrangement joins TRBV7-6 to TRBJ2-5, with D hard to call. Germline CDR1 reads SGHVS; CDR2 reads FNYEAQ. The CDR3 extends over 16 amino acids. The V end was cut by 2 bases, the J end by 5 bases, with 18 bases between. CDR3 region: CASSLSSAPTGETQYF. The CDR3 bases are TGTGCCAGCAGCTTATCAAGCGCCCCAACCGGGGAGACCCAGTACTTC.

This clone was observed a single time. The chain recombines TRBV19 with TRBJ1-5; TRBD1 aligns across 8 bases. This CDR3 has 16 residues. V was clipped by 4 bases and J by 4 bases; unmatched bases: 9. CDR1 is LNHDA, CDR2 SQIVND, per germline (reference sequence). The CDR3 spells CASSTTWGTGNQPQHF. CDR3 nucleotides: TGTGCCAGTAGTACAACTTGGGGGACAGGTAATCAGCCCCAGCATTTT.

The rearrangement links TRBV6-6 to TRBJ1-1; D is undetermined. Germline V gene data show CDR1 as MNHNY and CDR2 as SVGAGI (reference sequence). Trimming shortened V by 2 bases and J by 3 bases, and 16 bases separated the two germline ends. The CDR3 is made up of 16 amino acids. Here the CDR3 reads CASSYPETRPDTEAFF. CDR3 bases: TGTGCCAGCAGTTACCCGGAGACGCGACCGGACACTGAAGCTTTCTTT.

The DNA for the CDR3 is TGTGCCAGCAGTTACTCCCCACGGGTTGGTGAAGCTTTCTTT. The encoded protein is CASSYSPRVGEAFF. The chain has TRBV6-5 and TRBJ1-1; no reliable D call. Trimming removed 0 bases at V and 7 bases at J, with 12 bases between. The CDR3 has 14 amino acids. From germline, CDR1 is MNHEY and CDR2 SVGAGI.

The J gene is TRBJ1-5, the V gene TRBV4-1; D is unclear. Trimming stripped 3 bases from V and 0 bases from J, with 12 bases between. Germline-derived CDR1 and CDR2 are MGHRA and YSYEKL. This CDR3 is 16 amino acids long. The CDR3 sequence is CASSHLDGLSNQPQHF. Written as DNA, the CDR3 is TGCGCCAGCAGCCACCTGGACGGACTTAGCAATCAGCCCCAGCATTTT.

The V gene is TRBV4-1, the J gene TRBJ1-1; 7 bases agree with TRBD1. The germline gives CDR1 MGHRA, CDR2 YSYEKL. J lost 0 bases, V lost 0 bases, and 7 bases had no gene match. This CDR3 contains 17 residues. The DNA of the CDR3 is TGCGCCAGCAGCCAAGACCAAAGGGACAGACTGAACACTGAAGCTTTCTTT. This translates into CASSQDQRDRLNTEAFF.

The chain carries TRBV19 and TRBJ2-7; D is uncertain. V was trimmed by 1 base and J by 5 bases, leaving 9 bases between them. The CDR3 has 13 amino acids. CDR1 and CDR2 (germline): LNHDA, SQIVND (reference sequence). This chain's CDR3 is CASSIVLVDEQYF. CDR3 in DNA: TGTGCCAGTAGTATAGTACTGGTGGACGAGCAGTACTTC.

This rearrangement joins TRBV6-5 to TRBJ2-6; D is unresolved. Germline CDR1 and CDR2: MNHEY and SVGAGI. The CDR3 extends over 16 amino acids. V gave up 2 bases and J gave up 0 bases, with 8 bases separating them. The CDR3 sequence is CASSYPTVSGANVLTF. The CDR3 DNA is TGTGCCAGCAGTTACCCAACAGTCTCTGGGGCCAACGTCCTGACTTTC.

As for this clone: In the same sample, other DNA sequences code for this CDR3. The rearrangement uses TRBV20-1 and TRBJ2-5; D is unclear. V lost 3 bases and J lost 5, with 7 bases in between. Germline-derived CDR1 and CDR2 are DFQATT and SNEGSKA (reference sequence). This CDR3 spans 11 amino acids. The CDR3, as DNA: TGCAGTGCTAGGGTCGGGGAGACCCAGTACTTC. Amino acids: CSARVGETQYF.

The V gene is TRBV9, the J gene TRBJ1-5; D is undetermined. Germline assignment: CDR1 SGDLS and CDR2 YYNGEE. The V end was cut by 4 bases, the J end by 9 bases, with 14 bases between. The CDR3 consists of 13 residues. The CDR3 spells CASSPTNFGPQHF. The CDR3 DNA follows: TGTGCCAGCAGCCCCACTAATTTCGGGCCCCAGCATTTT.

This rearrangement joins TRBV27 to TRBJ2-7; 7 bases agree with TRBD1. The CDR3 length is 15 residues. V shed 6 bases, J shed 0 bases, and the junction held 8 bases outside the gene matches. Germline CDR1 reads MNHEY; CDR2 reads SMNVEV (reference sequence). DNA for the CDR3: TGTGCCAGCAGGTACAGGGGTGGAAGCTCCTACGAGCAGTACTTC. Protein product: CASRYRGGSSYEQYF.

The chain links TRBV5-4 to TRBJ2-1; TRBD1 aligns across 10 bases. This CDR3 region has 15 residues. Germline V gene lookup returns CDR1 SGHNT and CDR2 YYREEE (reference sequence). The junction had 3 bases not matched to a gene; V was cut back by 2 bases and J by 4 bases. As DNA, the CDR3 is TGTGCCAGCAGCTTACCGGGACAGGGGTACAATGAGCAGTTCTTC. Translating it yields CASSLPGQGYNEQFF. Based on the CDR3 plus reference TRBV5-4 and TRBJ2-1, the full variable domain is ETGVTQSPTHLIKTRGQQVTLRCSSQSGHNTVSWYQQALGQGPQFIFQYYREEENGRGNFPPRFSGLQFPNYSSELNVNALELDDSALYLCASSLPGQGYNEQFFGPGTRLTVL.

CDR3 in DNA: TGTGCCAGCAGCTTATTCCGGGGGTCAGGGACCTACGAGCAGTACTTC. As protein: CASSLFRGSGTYEQYF. V is TRBV7-9 and J is TRBJ2-7; D is perhaps TRBD2 (6 bases). CDR1 and CDR2 (germline): SEHNR, FQNEAQ (reference sequence). The CDR3 sequence is 16 residues long. The germline V and J ends were trimmed by 2 bases and 2 bases, with 16 bases remaining between them.

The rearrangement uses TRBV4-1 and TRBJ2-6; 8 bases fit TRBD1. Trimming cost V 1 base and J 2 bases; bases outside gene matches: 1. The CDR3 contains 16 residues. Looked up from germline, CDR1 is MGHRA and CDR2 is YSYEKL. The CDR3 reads CASSQGGQAGANVLTF. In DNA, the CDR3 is TGCGCCAGCAGCCAAGGGGGACAGGCTGGGGCCAACGTCCTGACTTTC.

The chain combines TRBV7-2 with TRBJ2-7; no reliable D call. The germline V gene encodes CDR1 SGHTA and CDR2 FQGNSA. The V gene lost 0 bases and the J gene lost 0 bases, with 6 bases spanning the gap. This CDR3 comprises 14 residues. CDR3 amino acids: CASSLAPSSYEQYF. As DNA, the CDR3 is TGTGCCAGCAGCTTAGCACCTAGCTCCTACGAGCAGTACTTC.

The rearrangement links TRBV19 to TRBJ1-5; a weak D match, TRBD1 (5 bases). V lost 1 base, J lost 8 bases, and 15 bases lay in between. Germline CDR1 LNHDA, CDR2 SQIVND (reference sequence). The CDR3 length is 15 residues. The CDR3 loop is CASSIGARVSEPQHF. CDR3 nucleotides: TGTGCCAGTAGTATAGGGGCCAGGGTGAGTGAGCCCCAGCATTTT. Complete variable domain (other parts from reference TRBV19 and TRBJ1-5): DGGITQSPKYLFRKEGQNVTLSCEQNLNHDAMYWYRQDPGQGLRLIYYSQIVNDFQKGDIAEGYSVSREKKESFPLTVTSAQKNPTAFYLCASSIGARVSEPQHFGDGTRLSIL.

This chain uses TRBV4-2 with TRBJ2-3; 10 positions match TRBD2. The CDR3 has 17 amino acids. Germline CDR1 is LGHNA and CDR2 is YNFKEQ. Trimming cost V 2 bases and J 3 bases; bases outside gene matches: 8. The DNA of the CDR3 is TGTGCCAGCAGCCAAAGCCCTAGCGGGGGAGGAACAGATACGCAGTATTTT. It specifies CASSQSPSGGGTDTQYF.

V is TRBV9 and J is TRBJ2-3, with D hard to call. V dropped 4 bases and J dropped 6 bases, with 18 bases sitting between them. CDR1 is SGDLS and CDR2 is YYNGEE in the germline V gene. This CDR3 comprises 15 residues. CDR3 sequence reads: CASSPSVVRLDTQYF. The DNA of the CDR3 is TGTGCCAGCAGCCCTTCGGTTGTGAGATTGGATACGCAGTATTTT.

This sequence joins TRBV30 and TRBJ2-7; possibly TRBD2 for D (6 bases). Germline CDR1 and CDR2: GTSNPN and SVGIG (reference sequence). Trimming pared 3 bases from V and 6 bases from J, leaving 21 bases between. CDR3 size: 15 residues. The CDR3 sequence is CAWRGGPKSTGEQYF. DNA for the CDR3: TGTGCCTGGAGGGGAGGACCCAAGTCTACCGGCGAGCAGTACTTC.

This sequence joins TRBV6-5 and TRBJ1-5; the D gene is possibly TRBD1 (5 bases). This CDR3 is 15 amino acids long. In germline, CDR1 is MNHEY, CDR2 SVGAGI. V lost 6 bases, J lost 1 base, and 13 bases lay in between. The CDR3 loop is CASRISGGSNQPQHF. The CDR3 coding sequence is TGTGCCAGCAGGATATCGGGGGGAAGCAATCAGCCCCAGCATTTT.